This T cell receptor (beta chain) was recorded in a study of cytomegalovirus exposure and HLA in healthy donors (TCRdb year 2017). Regarding the complete study: According to an earlier analysis of 550 to 700 of the donors, about 179 million T cells yielded 117 million unique TCR beta sequences and 276 Gb of sequence data. An early release that covered roughly 600 HLA-typed donors contained about 290 gigabases of sequencing data and about 93 million unique TCR sequences. Of the approximately 400 genotyped donors, about 80% fell in the genetic ancestry cluster associated with self-reported Caucasian donors. The study aimed to test whether cataloging public T cell receptors could reveal signatures of past pathogen exposure. The T cell repertoires of about 700 subjects were profiled by immunosequencing and related to cytomegalovirus serostatus. In addition to the first cohort of hundreds of subjects, a separate validation cohort of over 90 different subjects was used. The study combined high-throughput TCR immunosequencing, statistical association of individual TCRs with disease status, and machine learning to predict cytomegalovirus infection status. To study patterns of TCR occurrence, a later analysis re-analyzed previously published TCR beta repertoires from several hundred donors and added high-resolution HLA genotyping. Rather than using new phenotypic data, the later analysis identified candidate immune exposures from TCR beta sequences and from how often those sequences occurred across donors. An earlier analysis of roughly 600 of the donors used high-throughput TCR beta sequencing to judge whether each TCR beta V gene segment behaved as functional or pseudogenic. Donor age, sex, ethnicity and CMV serostatus were compiled together with the repertoire data. Genome-wide SNP genotypes for about 55% of the roughly 670 donors were used in a later genetic analysis, which treated that subset as a discovery cohort. Every repertoire in the discovery cohort had been generated on one and the same sequencing platform. Class I and class II HLA loci were covered by the typing at four-digit resolution. The number of donors typed differed by locus, with about 629-630 for A, B, C, DRB1 and DQB1, roughly 520 for DQA1, 606 for DPA1, and around 460 for DPB1. Several DR-DQ haplotypes were treated as single units for association and clustering because of strong linkage in the cohort. On average, around 240,000 unique TCR beta nucleotide sequences were sequenced per donor among 398 genotyped donors of the cohort, with roughly 19% of those sequences being non-productive.

The protocol used for the library was the immunoSEQ multiplex PCR assay. For the multiplex PCR, a mixture combining 60 forward primers for TCR Vbeta segments and 13 reverse primers for TCR Jbeta segments was used. The CDR3 region of rearranged TCR beta genes was amplified from genomic DNA by a multiplex PCR assay. The amplified TCR beta libraries were sequenced on the Illumina HiSeq System as 87-base-pair reads. The study's processing was this. In a later analysis, approximately 74 million unique TCR beta chains were counted across the 650 to 750 repertoires, and roughly 11 million of these chains were shared by at least two donors. Raw reads were error-corrected and collapsed into unique sequences by a nearest-neighbor algorithm in which closely related sequences were merged to remove PCR and sequencing errors. To assign V, D and J gene segments, CDR3 sequences were aligned to IMGT reference sequences. For a sequence to be retained, a match of at least six nucleotides was required to both a V gene segment and a J gene segment. Rearrangements were classified as productive when the CDR3 lacked stop codons and remained in frame with V and J, and all other rearrangements were classified as non-productive. Following IMGT convention, CDR3 was defined as the stretch from the second conserved V-encoded cysteine up to the conserved J-encoded phenylalanine. The earlier analysis of roughly 590 of the donors excluded sequences that lacked an unambiguous match to a single V gene segment. An earlier analysis of 587 of the donors called V segments functional above 56.7% productive rearrangements and segregating when the between-donor standard deviation exceeded 5%. To diagnose cytomegalovirus status from the catalog of TCR beta chain sequences, a statistical classification framework was built. V and J gene assignment, in a later analysis, came from comparing TCR nucleotide sequences with IMGT/GENE-DB human TR gene sequences. Using the TCRdist pipeline, a later analysis assigned CDR3 sequences along with most-parsimonious VDJ recombination scenarios. In a later analysis, each TCR beta chain was defined by its CDR3 amino acid sequence together with its V-gene family, and reads without a unique V-gene family were excluded. A later analysis removed 600 or so highly shared, low-generation-probability nucleotide sequences to deal with suspected cross-contamination and a sequencing artifact. For each public chain, a later analysis derived a clonal expansion index from normalized ranks of inferred template counts within each repertoire. A later analysis computed generation probabilities with a VDJ recombination model fitted to out-of-frame rearrangements, and checked the results against IGoR. In a later analysis, TCR-TCR, TCR-HLA and TCR-CMV co-occurrence was scored with hypergeometric tests, and a repertoire-size bias correction was applied to TCR pairs. In a later analysis, false discovery rates were estimated by permuting HLA or CMV assignments 20 times. A later analysis grouped co-occurring TCRs with DBSCAN, adding TCRdist sequence similarity when clustering within HLA-allele-positive subsets. Repertoires with fewer than 30,000 or more than 120,000 public chains were left out of co-occurrence clustering, as were about five repertoires with anomalous nucleotide sharing. The clones in this table, taken by TCRdb from immuneACCESS, are in-frame only. Not every clone is retained; where verified, under half of the shortfall comes from an unresolved V gene, and the cause of the rest is unknown. V and J calls plus clone size are reproduced from that table; the DNA served to infer D and trimming. Counted in this sample were around 130,000 clones; 81% of them appeared once. Together, the top ten hold less than 6.5% of the sample.

The cohort consisted of approximately 690 healthy bone marrow donors. At the time of sampling, every cohort member was nominally healthy, though immune exposures that went unrecorded were likely present. The donor tested CMV seropositive and was one of the 289 seropositive cohort members. Every donor gave a peripheral blood sample, and the peripheral blood mononuclear cells from that sample were used for TCR beta sequencing. Genomic DNA extraction from the blood cell samples was performed with the Qiagen DNeasy Blood Extraction Kit. As for this clone: Its antigen is unknown. No much larger clone exists at a distance of one base, and base qualities are not known.

Results the study describes overall, beyond this receptor: A later genetic analysis reported fewer N-insertions in productive TCRs among donors in an Asian-associated ancestry cluster than the roughly 620-donor mean. A total of 150 or so TCR beta chains were listed by the study as associated with cytomegalovirus. Because HLA typing was unavailable for some donors at each locus, only the typed subset was used in association tests. Only TCR beta chains were sequenced in this cohort, and the absence of alpha or paired-chain data limited detectable features. Strong co-occurrence of HLA alleles, especially DR and DQ, made assigning TCR associations to individual alleles difficult. The only immune exposure information available for the cohort was CMV serostatus. The presence/absence analyses assumed that sequencing depth was roughly uniform across donors, and that assumption may not be true. According to a later analysis, TCR association rates differed among HLA loci, with DRB1 alleles showing the most associated TCRs and HLA-C alleles showing the fewest. Specific HLA alleles were associated with 16,951 TCR beta sequences at a false discovery rate of 0.05 in a later analysis. Some IMGT-functional V segments, including TRBV6-2 and TRBV6-3, could not be distinguished by the 87-base-pair reads and were therefore excluded. Correlated functional status among segregating V segments might be attributable to linkage disequilibrium, but an unknown experimental factor could not be ruled out. In a later analysis, HLA-associated TCR beta chains were found to be more clonally expanded and to have lower generation probabilities than equally common non-associated chains. In a later analysis, most CMV-associated TCR beta chains were found to appear HLA-restricted, with HLA associations seemingly driven largely by CMV exposure. In a later genetic analysis, a missense DCLRE1C variant was associated with V-gene and J-gene trimming of TCR beta chains, and the association was replicated in an independent cohort. A cluster of highly shared sequence variants was judged likely to be a technical artifact of the sequencing pipeline. In vitro tests confirmed that a few of the cytomegalovirus-associated TCR beta chains recognize cytomegalovirus antigens. Because counts were too low, 15 to 20 rarely observed V segments, including chromosome 9 orphons, were excluded from the earlier analysis of 587 of the donors. According to the authors, the approach could potentially be generalized to other disease states and immunological phenotypes. The classifier was reported to diagnose cytomegalovirus status with high specificity and sensitivity in both the original cohort and the validation cohort. Several of the top co-occurrence clusters appeared to be linked to parvovirus B19, influenza, CMV and Epstein-Barr virus, according to a later analysis. In an earlier analysis of fewer than 750 of the donors, most TCR beta V segments were observed in productive rearrangements about 87% or about 30% of the time, broadly matching IMGT annotations. Across donors, most TCR sequences were observed very rarely, whereas some public TCRs were present in many individuals. A further reported finding was that TCR beta sequences accurately predicted the HLA-A and HLA-B alleles for most subjects in the first cohort.

The germline V gene yields KGHSH for CDR1 and LQKENI for CDR2. The CDR3 starts with the cysteine, ends with the phenylalanine, and has 14 residues. The retained sequence is limited to the CDR3, 42 bases, with the frame set at the first base. Deletion took 4 bases off V and 3 bases off J, with a span of 13 bases between the germline ends. Specimen: PBMCs. This sequence was found in a woman aged 40 to 49 in good health and CMV-seropositive. Recombination linked TRBV18 to TRBJ2-7; possibly the D gene is TRBD1, per 6 matching bases. Here is the DNA: TGTGCCAGCTCACTCCAACAGGGATTCTACGAGCAGTACTTC. Its amino acids are CASSLQQGFYEQYF.